Listed below are T cell receptor beta chains from one sample, sequenced in a study of T cell responses to AZD1222 COVID-19 vaccine. Using immunoSEQ multiplex PCR, the repertoire was profiled, and TCRdb retains in-frame clones only, with some absent. The sample carries about 180,000 clones, more than 80% recorded once. Sequencing was performed on peripheral blood, taken 28 days after the second dose of the MenACWY control vaccine. These receptors all stem from an adult who received the MenACWY meningococcal vaccine as a control. Each CDR3 is given with its conserved first and last residue. Fields, in order: J gene, clone size, V gene, D gene, CDR3 DNA, CDR3 protein. The D gene is left open where the match is weak. Size tells how often a clone was seen (once, few, many) or the class of an expanded clone, and some rows leave it out.

TRBJ2-1 | NA | TRBV5-6 | TRBD2 | TGTGCCAGCAGCTTGACTAGCGGGATTGAGTCCCATGAGCAGTTCTTC | CASSLTSGIESHEQFF
TRBJ2-1 | NA | TRBV28 | TRBD1 | TGTGCCAGCAGTTCCCCCGCTCAGGGGGACGGTGAGCAGTTCTTC | CASSSPAQGDGEQFF
TRBJ2-7 | NA | TRBV4-3 | NA | TGCGCCAGCAGCCAAGATTACGAGGGAAGCCACGAGCAGTACTTC | CASSQDYEGSHEQYF
TRBJ1-2 | NA | TRBV18 | NA | TGTGCCAGCCTAGCCGGGGGCTATGGCTACACCTTC | CASLAGGYGYTF
TRBJ2-7 | NA | TRBV5-1 | NA | TGCGCCAGCAGCTCGGGGACGGAGAGCTCCTACGAGCAGTACTTC | CASSSGTESSYEQYF
TRBJ2-5 | NA | TRBV5-5 | NA | TGTGCCAGCAGCACTGAACAGAGACCAGGGACCCAGTACTTC | CASSTEQRPGTQYF
TRBJ2-6 | NA | TRBV27 | TRBD1 | TGTGCCAGCAGTTTAAGCCGGGACAGGGCTGGGGCCAACGTCCTGACTTTC | CASSLSRDRAGANVLTF
TRBJ1-6 | NA | TRBV6-2/TRBV6-3 | NA | TGTGCCAGCAGCGTTGACGTTAATTCACCCCTCCACTTT | CASSVDVNSPLHF
TRBJ2-1 | NA | TRBV28 | TRBD1 | TGTGCCAGCAGTTTTTACTCTGACAGGGTCGATGAGCAGTTCTTC | CASSFYSDRVDEQFF
TRBJ1-5 | once | TRBV19 | NA | TGTGCCAGTACAATGACAGGCAATCAGCCCCAGCATTTT | CASTMTGNQPQHF
TRBJ1-4 | once | TRBV9 | NA | TGTGCCAGCAGCCCTCCCGGGGGGCTCAGTGAAAAACTGTTTTTT | CASSPPGGLSEKLFF
TRBJ1-5 | NA | TRBV19 | NA | TGTGCCAGTAATCTTGCCTACAATCAGCCCCAGCATTTT | CASNLAYNQPQHF
TRBJ1-1 | NA | TRBV5-5 | NA | TGTGCCAGCAGCTTACAGACGGACACTGAAGCTTTCTTT | CASSLQTDTEAFF
TRBJ2-7 | NA | TRBV7-8 | NA | TGTGCCAGCAGCCGTGGGTCGACCTACGAGCAGTACTTC | CASSRGSTYEQYF
TRBJ1-2 | NA | TRBV29-1 | TRBD1 | TGCAGCGTTGAAGTGACAGGGCACTATGGCTACACCTTC | CSVEVTGHYGYTF
TRBJ1-1 | NA | TRBV12-3/TRBV12-4 | NA | TGTGCCAGCAGCCTCAGGGCGGACACTGAAGCTTTCTTT | CASSLRADTEAFF
TRBJ1-1 | NA | TRBV10-3 | TRBD1 | TGTGCCATCAGTGATCGGACAGGGGAGAACACTGAAGCTTTCTTT | CAISDRTGENTEAFF
TRBJ2-3 | once | TRBV28 | NA | TGTGCCAGCAGTTCTCAGCCAGGGAGGCAAACAGATACGCAGTATTTT | CASSSQPGRQTDTQYF
TRBJ2-5 | NA | TRBV20-1 | NA | TGCAGTGTAGGGCCCAGGACCCAGTACTTC | CSVGPRTQYF
TRBJ1-1 | NA | TRBV7-9 | NA | TGTGCCAGCAGCCCCCGGCGGAGCACTGAAGCTTTCTTT | CASSPRRSTEAFF
TRBJ2-1 | NA | TRBV7-2 | TRBD2 | TGTGCCAGCAGCTTAGCGCTGCTAGCGGGAGTTAATGAGCAGTTCTTC | CASSLALLAGVNEQFF
TRBJ2-3 | few | TRBV19 | NA | TGTGCCAGTAGTATAGCACCTTTCGCAGATACGCAGTATTTT | CASSIAPFADTQYF
TRBJ1-5 | NA | TRBV6-5 | TRBD1 | TGTGCCAGCAGTTCAGGGACAGGGATGCGAAATCAGCCCCAGCATTTT | CASSSGTGMRNQPQHF
TRBJ2-2 | NA | TRBV7-2 | TRBD2 | TGTGCCAGCAGCTCCCGGGAGGGCCCTACCGGGGAGCTGTTTTTT | CASSSREGPTGELFF
TRBJ2-7 | NA | TRBV28 | TRBD2 | TGTGCCAGCAGACTAGGGCGCGGGAGGATCGACGAGCAGTACTTC | CASRLGRGRIDEQYF
TRBJ1-6 | NA | TRBV28 | NA | TGTGCCAGCAGTTTAAGGCGGGGGGCCCTCCACTTT | CASSLRRGALHF